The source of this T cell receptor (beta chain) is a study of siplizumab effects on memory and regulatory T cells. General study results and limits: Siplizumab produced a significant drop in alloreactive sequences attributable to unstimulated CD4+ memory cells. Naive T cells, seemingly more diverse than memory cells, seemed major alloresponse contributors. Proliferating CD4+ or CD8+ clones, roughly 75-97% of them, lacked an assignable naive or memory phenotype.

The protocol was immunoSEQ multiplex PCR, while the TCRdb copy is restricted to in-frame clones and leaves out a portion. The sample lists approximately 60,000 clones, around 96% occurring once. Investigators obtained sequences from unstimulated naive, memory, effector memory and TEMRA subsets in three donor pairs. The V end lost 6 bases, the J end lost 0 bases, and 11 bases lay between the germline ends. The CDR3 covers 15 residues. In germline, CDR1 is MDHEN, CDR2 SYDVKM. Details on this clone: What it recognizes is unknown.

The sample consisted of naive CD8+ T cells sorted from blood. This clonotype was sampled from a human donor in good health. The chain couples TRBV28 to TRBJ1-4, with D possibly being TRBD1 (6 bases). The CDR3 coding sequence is TGTGCCAGCAGCCTCAACAGGGCAACTAATGAAAAACTGTTTTTT. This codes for CASSLNRATNEKLFF.